The rows below give T cell receptor beta chains drawn from one sample of a study of cytomegalovirus exposure and HLA in healthy donors. Sequencing was performed with immunoSEQ multiplex PCR; in TCRdb, only in-frame clones are kept and a portion is missing. This table holds some 130,000 clones, 65% to 90% found once. The sample consisted of PBMCs. The receptors here all came from a man in his late teens or twenties in good health and CMV-seronegative. CDR3s leave out the opening cysteine and the closing phenylalanine or tryptophan. Each record gives: J gene, V gene, CDR3 protein.

TRBJ2-7 TRBV28 ATRPGGSYEQY
TRBJ2-7 TRBV29-1 SVEGTGHYEQY
TRBJ1-4 TRBV9 ASSVGPGDEKLF
TRBJ2-1 TRBV7-7 ASSPQTGNDEQF
TRBJ2-7 TRBV28 ASRGILYEQY
TRBJ1-4 TRBV6-5 ASSYGTGYLEKLF
TRBJ1-1 TRBV7-3 ASSLTFSARAF
TRBJ2-3 TRBV10-1 ASKGQGPDTQY
TRBJ1-5 TRBV27 ASSLSSGLQPQH
TRBJ2-7 TRBV10-3 AISQAVITYEQY
TRBJ2-5 TRBV6-5 ASSYFRDRGQETQY
TRBJ1-5 TRBV7-2 ASSLQRRGSNQPQH
TRBJ2-7 TRBV19 ASSRDRAYEQY
TRBJ1-2 TRBV14 ASSQSIRATRGYT
TRBJ1-3 TRBV27 ASSTGYSGNTIY
TRBJ2-1 TRBV28 ASSWDRGEQF
TRBJ1-1 TRBV6-4 ASSETVNTEAF
TRBJ2-1 TRBV4-1 ASSHQGSKYNEQF
TRBJ1-1 TRBV30 ACTGHLNTEAF
TRBJ2-3 TRBV7-2 ASSLAGADTQY
TRBJ2-1 TRBV28 ASSPLREQF
TRBJ1-4 TRBV25-1 ASSELRWERGEKLF
TRBJ2-3 TRBV4-3 ASSQDILAGSKY
TRBJ2-1 TRBV27 ASSPGGVYNEQF
TRBJ1-5 TRBV29-1 SVDQGQGQPQH
TRBJ1-2 TRBV10-2 ASRGQGAYGYT
TRBJ2-2 TRBV6-1 ASSEVGQFTGELF
TRBJ1-1 TRBV7-3 ASSLMARTEAF
TRBJ2-1 TRBV6-1 ASSETIDRVREQF
TRBJ1-2 TRBV28 ASSLEGLGYT
TRBJ1-5 TRBV4-3 ASSQDLGRNQPQH
TRBJ2-1 TRBV19 ASRPRGEDEQF
TRBJ2-7 TRBV7-8 ASSLAVSGPPTGEQY
TRBJ2-2 TRBV9 ASSVGVGELF
TRBJ1-4 TRBV25-1 ASSEPGQGEKLF